What follows is one T cell receptor (beta chain) and its context. Profiled with immunoSEQ multiplex PCR; TCRdb holds only in-frame clones, not every one. The sample holds under 130,000 clones; roughly 90% are singletons and the top ten take 2% to 3%. This CDR3 is built from 14 residues. V was shortened by 5 bases and J by 10 bases, with 18 bases between the two germline ends. Germline V gives CDR1 MDHEN, CDR2 SYDVKM. The sample originates from a study of T cell responses to AZD1222 COVID-19 vaccine. The material sequenced was peripheral blood, taken on day 0 of AZD1222 vaccination. The receptor was derived from an adult in good health. The chain couples TRBV28 to TRBJ2-1, with D perhaps being TRBD1 or TRBD2 (7 bases each). This chain's CDR3 is CASSPRGGPKEQFF. In DNA, the CDR3 is TGTGCCAGCAGTCCCAGGGGGGGTCCCAAAGAGCAGTTCTTC.